This T cell receptor (beta chain) was recorded in a study of identical twins. Template switching created a universal primer site, and the cDNA included unique molecular identifiers. TCRdb re-derived calls from the 5' RACE reads in MiXCR, one entry per CDR3 protein. Of hundreds of thousands of distinct CDR3 sequences listed, about 12% are singletons. Study-wide points: Cross-sectional statistics, not tracking of the same donors, supported the conclusions. Out-of-frame alpha sequences common to twins exhibited a surplus of low generation probability.

In regard to this clonotype: The antigen is undetermined.

The same data also went into a second study, on yellow fever vaccine responses in identical twins.

The sequence was collected from a young woman in good health. Material: PBMCs.

The CDR3 loop reads CASSLGTPGQGGTEAFF. The CDR3 DNA sequence: TGTGCCAGCAGCTTGGGGACACCCGGACAGGGAGGGACTGAAGCTTTCTTT. The V call is TRBV5-8, the J call TRBJ1-1, with TRBD1 identical over 8 bases. Germline trimming cut 0 bases from V and 5 bases from J; bases unmatched to any gene: 12. The CDR3 has 17 amino acids. Germline CDR1 and CDR2: SGHTS and YDEGEE.